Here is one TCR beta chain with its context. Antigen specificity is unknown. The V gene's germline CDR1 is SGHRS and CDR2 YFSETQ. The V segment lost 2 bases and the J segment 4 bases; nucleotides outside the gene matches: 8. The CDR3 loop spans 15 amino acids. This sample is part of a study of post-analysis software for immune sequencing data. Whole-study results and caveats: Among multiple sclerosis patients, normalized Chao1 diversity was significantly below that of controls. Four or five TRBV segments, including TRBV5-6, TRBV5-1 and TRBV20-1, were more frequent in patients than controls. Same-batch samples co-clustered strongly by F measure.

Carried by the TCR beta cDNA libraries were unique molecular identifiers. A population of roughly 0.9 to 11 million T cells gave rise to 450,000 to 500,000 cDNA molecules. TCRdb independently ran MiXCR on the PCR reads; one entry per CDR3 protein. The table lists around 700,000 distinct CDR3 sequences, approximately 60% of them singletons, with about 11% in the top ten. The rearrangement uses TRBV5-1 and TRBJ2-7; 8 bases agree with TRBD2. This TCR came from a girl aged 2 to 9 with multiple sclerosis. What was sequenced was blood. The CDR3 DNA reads TGCGCCAGCAGCTTCCTAGCGGGTGGGACATACGAGCAGTACTTC. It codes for CASSFLAGGTYEQYF.